One sample yielded the 5 T cell receptor beta chains listed below, sequenced in a study of T cells in Graves' hyperthyroidism and ophthalmopathy. RNA transcripts gave rise to amplified TCR beta CDR3 regions. Researchers ran a first-round RT-PCR on the TCR CDR3 using the HTBI primer set. Via MiXCR, TCRdb re-called the multiplex PCR reads, giving one row per CDR3 protein. The sample gives 300,000 to 450,000 distinct CDR3 sequences, about a sixth of which show up once; roughly 35% is in the top ten. Material for sequencing was blood. The receptor set was obtained from a woman aged 25 to 39 with Graves' hyperthyroidism that later progressed to Graves' ophthalmopathy.

This clonotype was counted ten times or more. The chain has TRBV5-1 and TRBJ2-1, with D maybe TRBD2 (5 bases). The germline V gene encodes CDR1 SGHRS and CDR2 YFSETQ. The length of the CDR3 is 16 residues. V gave up 1 base and J gave up 0 bases, with 11 bases separating them. Here the CDR3 reads CASSLFGRDSYNEQFF. For the CDR3, the DNA is TGCGCCAGCAGCTTGTTCGGCCGGGACTCCTACAATGAGCAGTTCTTC. The full variable domain, with the rest looked up from reference TRBV5-1 and TRBJ2-1, is KAGVTQTPRYLIKTRGQQVTLSCSPISGHRSVSWYQQTPGQGLQFLFEYFSETQRNKGNFPGRFSGRQFSNSRSEMNVSTLELGDSALYLCASSLFGRDSYNEQFFGPGTRLTVL.

To note about this clonotype: Because the CDR3 is missing its conserved closing phenylalanine or tryptophan, this is likely a read error. The CDR3 reads CSVEREGTGEQYL. As DNA, the CDR3 is TGCAGCGTTGAAAGGGAAGGGACGGGGGAGCAGTACCTC. This sequence joins TRBV29-1 and TRBJ2-7; D possibly uses TRBD1 or TRBD2 (5 bases each). Trimming stripped 2 bases from V and 7 bases from J, with 15 bases between. The CDR3 extends over 13 amino acids. Germline loops: CDR1 SQVTM, CDR2 ANQGSEA.

This clonotype showed up just a few times. This chain uses TRBV5-1 with TRBJ2-5, with D perhaps TRBD2 (6 bases). The CDR3 has 17 amino acids. Germline assignment: CDR1 SGHRS and CDR2 YFSETQ. Trimming cost V 5 bases and J 5 bases, with 25 bases left between them. For the CDR3, the DNA is TGCGCCAGCAGGCGTAATCCCGGGACTCCCGAGTTGGAGACCCAGTACTTC. Translating it yields CASRRNPGTPELETQYF.

This clonotype was seen repeatedly, ten times or more. V and J are TRBV28 and TRBJ1-6, with unresolved D. V was trimmed by 2 bases and J by 7 bases, leaving 6 bases between them. The CDR3 is 13 residues long. Germline CDR1 and CDR2: MDHEN and SYDVKM. CDR3 coding DNA: TGTGCCAGCAGTTTAGGCGAGAATTCACCCCTCCACTTT. It is translated as CASSLGENSPLHF.

This clonotype came up a few times. The chain carries TRBV6-1 and TRBJ1-2; D remains ambiguous. Trimming removed 6 bases from V and 4 bases from J, with 15 bases in between. This CDR3 comprises 14 residues. CDR1 is MNHNS, CDR2 SASEGT, per germline. CDR3 sequence: CASSPTRRFYGYTF. The CDR3 DNA sequence: TGTGCCAGCAGCCCGACAAGGAGGTTCTATGGCTACACCTTC.